A single sample gave rise to the 16 T cell receptor beta chains below, sequenced in a study of CD8 T cells in Susac syndrome. Random hexamers were used to reverse transcribe the RNA input (about 0.5 to 1 ug). MiXCR was run by TCRdb on the immunoSEQ multiplex PCR reads, yielding one entry per CDR3 protein. The data contain some 300,000 distinct CDR3 sequences, roughly 85% of them singletons. The source material was CD8+ T cells from PBMCs. Receptors originate from a human donor with multiple sclerosis.

This clonotype was seen a handful of times. This CDR3 is CASSPLTGRPETQYF. The CDR3 DNA is TGTGCCAGCAGTCCACTGACAGGGAGGCCGGAGACCCAGTACTTC. The chain combines TRBV6-2 or TRBV6-3 with TRBJ2-5, with D perhaps TRBD1 (7 bases). V lost 5 bases and J 5 bases, leaving 18 bases between the germline ends. There are 15 residues in the CDR3. Per germline, CDR1 MNHEY and CDR2 SVGEGT.

The table lists this clonotype with a few counts. The chain couples TRBV27 to TRBJ2-3; 8 bases agree with TRBD2. The CDR3 consists of 13 residues. With 4 bases clipped from V and 11 bases from J, the junction kept 8 bases outside the gene matches. Germline CDR1 is MNHEY and CDR2 is SMNVEV (reference sequence). In DNA, the CDR3 is TGTGCCAGCAGTTGGGGGACTGCGGGGGGGCAGTATTTT. Translated: CASSWGTAGGQYF.

The chain has TRBV4-3 and TRBJ1-4, with 7 bases matching TRBD1. The CDR3 sequence is 16 residues long. J gave up 6 bases and V 0 bases, and 7 bases lay outside the gene matches. CDR1 and CDR2 (germline): LGHNA, YSLEER. The chain's CDR3 is CASSQDPGTEYEKLFF. As DNA, the CDR3 is TGCGCCAGCAGCCAAGATCCAGGGACAGAGTATGAAAAACTGTTTTTT.

The rearrangement joins TRBV24-1 to TRBJ1-1; D gene ambiguous. There are 12 residues in the CDR3. V was cut by 7 bases and J by 1 base, with 6 bases left in between. Germline CDR1 reads KGHDR; CDR2 reads SFDVKD. CDR3 in amino acids: CATRAGNTEAFF. The CDR3 DNA sequence: TGTGCCACCAGGGCTGGGAACACTGAAGCTTTCTTT.

The chain joins TRBV5-4 to TRBJ2-5; D tentatively fits TRBD1 or TRBD2 (6 bases each). Germline assignment: CDR1 SGHNT and CDR2 YYREEE (reference sequence). V was cut by 4 bases and J by 4 bases, with 17 bases left in between. CDR3 size: 15 residues. The CDR3 region is CASSPLGAGSETQYF. The CDR3 DNA reads TGTGCCAGCAGCCCTTTGGGGGCGGGATCAGAGACCCAGTACTTC.

This clonotype has a handful of counts. J is TRBJ2-7 and V is TRBV20-1; D is perhaps TRBD1 (8 bases). Germline assignment: CDR1 DFQATT and CDR2 SNEGSKA (reference sequence). The CDR3 is made up of 14 amino acids. Trimming removed 2 bases from V and 1 base from J, with 12 bases in between. CDR3 loop: CSARPQGGSYEQYF. The CDR3 coding sequence is TGCAGTGCTAGACCACAGGGGGGGTCCTACGAGCAGTACTTC.

V is TRBV19 and J is TRBJ1-1; no definite D call. CDR3 size: 13 residues. Trimming took 2 bases from V and 5 from J, leaving 9 bases between them. The germline gives CDR1 LNHDA, CDR2 SQIVND (reference sequence). The CDR3 loop reads CASSISVRTEAFF. DNA for the CDR3: TGTGCCAGTAGTATATCTGTGAGGACTGAAGCTTTCTTT.

This clonotype has just one count. The chain uses TRBV6-1 and TRBJ1-2, with TRBD1 matching 9 bases. Germline CDR1 reads MNHNS; CDR2 reads SASEGT. This CDR3 comprises 16 residues. Trimming at V came to 6 bases and at J to 3 bases, leaving 11 bases not matched to a gene. CDR3 protein: CASRGYRDREDYGYTF. CDR3 nucleotide sequence: TGTGCCAGCAGGGGATACCGGGACAGGGAGGACTATGGCTACACCTTC.

This clonotype came up a few times. The rearrangement uses TRBV6-1 and TRBJ2-7; TRBD2 matches at 7 bases. Germline CDR1 and CDR2: MNHNS and SASEGT. This CDR3 is 13 amino acids long. V lost 6 bases, J lost 2 bases, and 4 bases stayed unmatched. The CDR3 spells CASSPGLTYEQYF. CDR3 in DNA: TGTGCCAGCAGCCCGGGACTAACCTACGAGCAGTACTTC.

The chain employs TRBV19 and TRBJ2-7; D is possibly TRBD1 or TRBD2 (5 bases each). Germline values: CDR1 LNHDA, CDR2 SQIVND (reference sequence). The CDR3 runs to 14 residues. V was trimmed by 6 bases and J by 2 bases, leaving 14 bases between them. The CDR3 coding sequence is TGTGCCAGTAGATCCAGGGAGAGGGCCTACGAGCAGTACTTC. Its translation: CASRSRERAYEQYF.

This clonotype was seen a single time. The chain couples TRBV5-6 to TRBJ1-1; D not resolved. The V and J ends lost 7 bases and 4 bases respectively, with 17 bases between them. The CDR3 is made up of 14 amino acids. Germline V lookup: CDR1 SGHDT, CDR2 YYEEEE. The CDR3: CASSSNGYSTEAFF. The CDR3 DNA reads as TGTGCCAGCTCCTCCAATGGATACAGCACTGAAGCTTTCTTT.

The chain carries TRBV25-1 and TRBJ2-7; tentatively, D is TRBD1 or TRBD2 (5 bases each). Trimming pared 1 base from V and 2 bases from J, leaving 12 bases between. The CDR3 runs to 15 residues. The germline CDR1 and CDR2 sequences are MGHDK and SYGVNS. CDR3 sequence reads: CASSELGDGAYEQYF. In nucleotides, the CDR3 is TGTGCCAGCAGTGAATTGGGGGACGGAGCCTACGAGCAGTACTTC.

This chain joins TRBV15 and TRBJ2-1; no clear D. This CDR3 spans 13 amino acids. V lost 0 bases, J lost 6 bases, and 6 bases lay in between. The germline gives CDR1 LNHNV, CDR2 YYDKDF (reference sequence). This CDR3 is CATSREWGNEQFF. CDR3 sequence (DNA): TGTGCCACCAGCAGAGAGTGGGGCAATGAGCAGTTCTTC. Combining the CDR3 with reference TRBV15 and TRBJ2-1 gives the whole variable domain DAMVIQNPRYQVTQFGKPVTLSCSQTLNHNVMYWYQQKSSQAPKLLFHYYDKDFNNEADTPDNFQSRRPNTSFCFLDIRSPGLGDTAMYLCATSREWGNEQFFGPGTRLTVL.

The chain has TRBV7-9 and TRBJ1-2; no definite D call. Germline CDR1 SEHNR, CDR2 FQNEAQ (reference sequence). Trimming stripped 0 bases from V and 7 bases from J, with 6 bases between. The CDR3 loop spans 12 amino acids. DNA of the CDR3: TGTGCCAGCAGCTTAGCTCCGGGTGGCTACACCTTC. It is translated as CASSLAPGGYTF.

The J gene is TRBJ2-7, the V gene TRBV30; tentative D call: TRBD1 (5 bases). Trimming pared 3 bases from V and 2 bases from J, leaving 14 bases between. The CDR3 runs to 14 residues. Looked up from germline, CDR1 is GTSNPN and CDR2 is SVGIG (reference sequence). The CDR3 loop reads CAWSGLLGPYEQYF. The DNA of the CDR3 is TGTGCCTGGAGCGGGCTTCTGGGGCCCTACGAGCAGTACTTC.

This chain connects TRBV11-2 to TRBJ1-1; possible D gene TRBD1, 5 bases. Trimming left V 2 bases short and J 0 bases short, with 10 bases between. CDR1 and CDR2 (germline): SGHAT, FQNNGV. The CDR3 is made up of 15 amino acids. CDR3 residues: CASSLWTRLNTEAFF. The CDR3 DNA reads TGTGCCAGCAGCTTATGGACACGGCTGAACACTGAAGCTTTCTTT.